The T cell receptor (beta chain) described here comes from a study of T cell responses to AZD1222 COVID-19 vaccine. About the study: Pooled in the analysis were second doses at about 4 or about 12 weeks.

Points from the study as a whole: CD4 TCRs linked to vaccination spanned spike, dominating at 160-218 and 743-854.

This clone was seen only once. Its antigen is unknown. Clones were sequenced by immunoSEQ multiplex PCR, and TCRdb holds only the in-frame ones, with some missing. Among roughly 120,000 clones listed, less than 95% were seen once. The CDR3 is made up of 13 amino acids. Germline loops: CDR1 GTSNPN, CDR2 SVGIG (reference sequence). With 1 base removed from V and 6 bases from J, the gap between germline ends came to 9 bases. Sequencing was performed on peripheral blood, taken on day 0 of AZD1222 vaccination. The receptor was derived from an adult in good health. The chain combines TRBV30 with TRBJ2-2; D ambiguous. CDR3: CAWSEANSGELFF. CDR3 in DNA: TGTGCCTGGAGTGAGGCGAATTCCGGGGAGCTGTTTTTT.